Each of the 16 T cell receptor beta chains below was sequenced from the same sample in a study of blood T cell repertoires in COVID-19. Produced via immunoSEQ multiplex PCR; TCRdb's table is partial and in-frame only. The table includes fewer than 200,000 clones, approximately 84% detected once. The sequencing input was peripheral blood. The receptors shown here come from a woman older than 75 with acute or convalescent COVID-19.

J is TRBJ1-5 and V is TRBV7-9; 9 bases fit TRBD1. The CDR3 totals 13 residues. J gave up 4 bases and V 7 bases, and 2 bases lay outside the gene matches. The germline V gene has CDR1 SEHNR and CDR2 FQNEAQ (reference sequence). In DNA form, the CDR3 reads TGTGCCAGCACCGGGACAGGGAATCAGCCCCAGCATTTT. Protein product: CASTGTGNQPQHF.

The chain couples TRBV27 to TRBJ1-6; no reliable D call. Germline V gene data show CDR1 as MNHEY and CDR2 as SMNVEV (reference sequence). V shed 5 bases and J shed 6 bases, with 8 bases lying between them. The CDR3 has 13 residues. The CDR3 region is CASSRTVNSPLHF. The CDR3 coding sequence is TGTGCCAGCAGTCGGACTGTTAATTCACCCCTCCACTTT.

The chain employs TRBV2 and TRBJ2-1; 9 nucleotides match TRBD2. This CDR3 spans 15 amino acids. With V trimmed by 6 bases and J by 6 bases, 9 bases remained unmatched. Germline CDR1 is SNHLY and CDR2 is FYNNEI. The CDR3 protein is CASRAPGTSFNEQFF. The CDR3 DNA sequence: TGTGCCAGCAGAGCTCCCGGGACTAGCTTCAATGAGCAGTTCTTC.

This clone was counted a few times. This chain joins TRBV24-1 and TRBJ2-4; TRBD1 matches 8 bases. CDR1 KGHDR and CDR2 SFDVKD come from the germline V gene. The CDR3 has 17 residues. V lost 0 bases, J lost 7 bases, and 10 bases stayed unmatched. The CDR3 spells CATSDLGTGEPFNIQYF. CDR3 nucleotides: TGTGCCACCAGTGATTTGGGGACAGGCGAGCCTTTCAACATTCAGTACTTC.

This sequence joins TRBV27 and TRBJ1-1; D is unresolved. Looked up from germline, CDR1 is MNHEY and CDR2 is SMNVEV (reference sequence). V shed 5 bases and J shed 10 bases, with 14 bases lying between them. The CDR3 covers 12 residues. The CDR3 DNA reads TGTGCCAGCAGTGCGTTTCCCCCTGGAGCTTTCTTT. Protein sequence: CASSAFPPGAFF.

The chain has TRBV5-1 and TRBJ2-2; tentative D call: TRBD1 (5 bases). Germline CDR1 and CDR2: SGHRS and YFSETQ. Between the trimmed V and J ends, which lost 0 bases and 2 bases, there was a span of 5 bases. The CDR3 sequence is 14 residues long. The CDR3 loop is CASSLGGNTGELFF. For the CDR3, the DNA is TGCGCCAGCAGCTTGGGGGGCAACACCGGGGAGCTGTTTTTT. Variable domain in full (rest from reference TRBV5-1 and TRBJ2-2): KAGVTQTPRYLIKTRGQQVTLSCSPISGHRSVSWYQQTPGQGLQFLFEYFSETQRNKGNFPGRFSGRQFSNSRSEMNVSTLELGDSALYLCASSLGGNTGELFFGEGSRLTVL.

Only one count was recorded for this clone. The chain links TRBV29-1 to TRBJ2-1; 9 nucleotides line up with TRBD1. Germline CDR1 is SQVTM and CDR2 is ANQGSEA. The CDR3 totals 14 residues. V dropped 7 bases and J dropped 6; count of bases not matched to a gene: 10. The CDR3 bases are TGCAGCGCCCAGCCGGGGACAGGGAGCAATGAGCAGTTCTTC. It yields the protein CSAQPGTGSNEQFF.

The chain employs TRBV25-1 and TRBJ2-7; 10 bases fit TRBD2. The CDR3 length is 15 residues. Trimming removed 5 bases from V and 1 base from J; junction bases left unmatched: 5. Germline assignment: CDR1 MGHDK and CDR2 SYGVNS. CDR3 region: CASSPRTSGSYEQYF. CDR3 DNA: TGTGCCAGCAGTCCCCGGACTAGCGGTTCCTACGAGCAGTACTTC.

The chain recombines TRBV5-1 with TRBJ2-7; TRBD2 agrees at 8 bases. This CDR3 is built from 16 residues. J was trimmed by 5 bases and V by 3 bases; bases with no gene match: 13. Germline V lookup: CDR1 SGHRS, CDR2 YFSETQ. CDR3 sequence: CASSSLPSGSSNEQYF. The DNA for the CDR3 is TGCGCCAGCAGCTCCCTCCCCAGCGGGAGTTCCAACGAGCAGTACTTC.

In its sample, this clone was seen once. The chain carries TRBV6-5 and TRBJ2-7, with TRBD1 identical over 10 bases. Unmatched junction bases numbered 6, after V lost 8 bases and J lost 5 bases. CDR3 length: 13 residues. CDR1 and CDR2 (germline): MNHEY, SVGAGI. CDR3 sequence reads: CASRDRGAHEQYF. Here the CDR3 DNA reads TGTGCCAGCCGGGACAGGGGAGCCCACGAGCAGTACTTC.

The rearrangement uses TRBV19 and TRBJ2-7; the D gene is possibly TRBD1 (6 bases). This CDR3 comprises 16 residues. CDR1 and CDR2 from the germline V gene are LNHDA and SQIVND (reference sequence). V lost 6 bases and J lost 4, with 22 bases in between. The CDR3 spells CASRGTWTAPGYEQYF. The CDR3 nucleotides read TGTGCCAGTAGGGGTACGTGGACAGCGCCCGGGTACGAGCAGTACTTC. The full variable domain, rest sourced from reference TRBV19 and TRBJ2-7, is DGGITQSPKYLFRKEGQNVTLSCEQNLNHDAMYWYRQDPGQGLRLIYYSQIVNDFQKGDIAEGYSVSREKKESFPLTVTSAQKNPTAFYLCASRGTWTAPGYEQYFGPGTRLTVT.

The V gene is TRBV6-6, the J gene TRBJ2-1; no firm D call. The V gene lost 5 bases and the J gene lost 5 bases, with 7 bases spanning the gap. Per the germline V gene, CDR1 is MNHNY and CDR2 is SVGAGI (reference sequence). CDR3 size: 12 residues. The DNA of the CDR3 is TGTGCCAGCAGTCCCTTTCACAATGAGCAGTTCTTC. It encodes CASSPFHNEQFF.

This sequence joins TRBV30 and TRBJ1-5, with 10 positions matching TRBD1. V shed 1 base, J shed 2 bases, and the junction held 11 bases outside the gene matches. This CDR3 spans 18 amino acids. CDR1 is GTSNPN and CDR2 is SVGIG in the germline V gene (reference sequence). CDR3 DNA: TGTGCCTGGAGTGGGGGCGGGACAGGGGTAATTGGCAATCAGCCCCAGCATTTT. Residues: CAWSGGGTGVIGNQPQHF.

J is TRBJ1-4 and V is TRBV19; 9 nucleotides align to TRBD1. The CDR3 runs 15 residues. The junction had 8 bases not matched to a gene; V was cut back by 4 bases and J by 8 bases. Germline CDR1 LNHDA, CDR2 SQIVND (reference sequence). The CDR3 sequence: CASSTGDRDNEKLFF. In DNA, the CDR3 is TGTGCCAGTAGTACTGGGGACAGGGATAACGAAAAACTGTTTTTT.

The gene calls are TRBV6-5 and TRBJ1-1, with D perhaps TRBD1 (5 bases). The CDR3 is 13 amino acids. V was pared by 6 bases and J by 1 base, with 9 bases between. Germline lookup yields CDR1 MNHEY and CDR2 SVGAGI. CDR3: CASRLQENTEAFF. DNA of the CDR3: TGTGCCAGCAGGCTACAGGAGAACACTGAAGCTTTCTTT.

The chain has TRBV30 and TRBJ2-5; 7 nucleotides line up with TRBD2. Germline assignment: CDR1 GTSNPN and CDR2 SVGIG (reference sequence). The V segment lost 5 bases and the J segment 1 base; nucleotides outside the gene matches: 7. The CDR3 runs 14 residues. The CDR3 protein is CAWGPSSGQETQYF. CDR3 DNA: TGTGCCTGGGGCCCCTCTAGCGGCCAAGAGACCCAGTACTTC.